This T cell receptor beta chain was obtained from a study of T cell responses to AZD1222 COVID-19 vaccine. Study-wide findings and caveats: Reports say nearly half of spike-specific TCRs go after unmutated variant regions. Possibly, clonal diversity was underestimated; donors were largely white British and included more females. With dominance at 160-218 and 743-854, vaccine-associated CD4 TCRs spanned spike. Repertoire sampling occurred only after the peak T cell response.

TCRdb's table, derived via immunoSEQ multiplex PCR, lists solely in-frame clones and lacks some. The sample has under 130,000 clones, more than 70% seen once. CDR3 length: 15 amino acids. Germline-derived CDR1 and CDR2 are MNHEY and SMNVEV (reference sequence). V was pared by 1 base and J by 1 base, with 8 bases between. A note on this clone: The antigen is unknown.

The chain combines TRBV27 with TRBJ1-5; D unclear. The TCR was taken from an adult in good health. Specimen: peripheral blood, collected on day 0 of AZD1222 vaccination. CDR3 nucleotide sequence: TGTGCCAGCAGTTTATACGGGTGGAGCAATCAGCCCCAGCATTTT. Its protein is CASSLYGWSNQPQHF.